This T cell receptor beta chain stems from a study of blood T cell repertoires in COVID-19. This clone was detected once. Profiling relied on immunoSEQ multiplex PCR, and the TCRdb table lists in-frame clones only, not all of them. The table has around 340,000 clones, 88% seen once. Deletions cut 8 bases from V and 7 bases from J, with 14 bases between. The CDR3 length is 12 residues. The germline V gene encodes CDR1 MDHEN and CDR2 SYDVKM. Those who participated ranged in age from roughly 18 to 95 years and resided in around 22 US areas. Cohorts were based on clinical histories the participants reported.

The sample was PBMCs or T cells enriched from blood (not recorded which). This rearrangement joins TRBV28 to TRBJ1-1; no definite D call. The TCR sequence derives from a young woman who had been exposed to COVID-19. The CDR3 protein is CASQPPGFEAFF. In nucleotides, the CDR3 is TGTGCCAGCCAACCCCCGGGATTTGAAGCTTTCTTT.